This T cell receptor beta chain was identified in a study of technical replicates of blood from several donors. Method: immunoSEQ multiplex PCR; TCRdb's copy keeps in-frame clones and lacks some. The data contain 14,000 or so clones, around 86% of them singletons. Sequencing was carried out using PBMCs. The sequence was obtained from a human donor in good health.

The CDR3: CASSLVGGSLSYEQYF. The CDR3 coding sequence is TGCGCCAGCAGCTTGGTTGGCGGCAGCCTATCCTACGAGCAGTACTTC. This rearrangement joins TRBV5-1 to TRBJ2-7; D is ambiguous. From germline, CDR1 is SGHRS and CDR2 YFSETQ. The CDR3 covers 16 residues. V shed 0 bases and J shed 1 base, with 14 bases lying between them.